A selection of T cell receptor beta chains follows, all from one sample in a study of cytomegalovirus exposure and HLA in healthy donors. The data were produced by immunoSEQ multiplex PCR, yet TCRdb's version contains in-frame clones alone and is incomplete. This sample has more than 150,000 clones, with approximately 80% found just once. The sequencing input was PBMCs. All receptors derive from a woman aged 30 to 39 in good health and CMV-seronegative. Both conserved end residues are part of each CDR3. The order of the fields is clone size, J gene, V gene, D gene, CDR3 DNA, CDR3 protein. The D gene is left open where the match is weak. Size is omitted from some rows. Given values are once, few, many or a class for expanded clones.

>few|TRBJ1-1|TRBV6-5|.
TGTGCCAGCAGTTACAGGGGGAACACTGAAGCTTTCTTT
CASSYRGNTEAFF
>.|TRBJ2-7|TRBV11-2|TRBD1
TGTGCCAGCAGACAATCGGGACAGAATACCTACGAGCAGTACTTC
CASRQSGQNTYEQYF
>.|TRBJ2-7|TRBV12-5|.
TGTGCTAGTGGTTTGAGTGTTCGGGCGGGCACCCTCTACGAGCAGTACTTC
CASGLSVRAGTLYEQYF
>.|TRBJ2-1|TRBV28|TRBD1
TGTGCCAGCAGTCTCTCCTCCGGACAGGGGACTGCCAATGAGCAGTTCTTC
CASSLSSGQGTANEQFF
>.|TRBJ2-1|TRBV6-1|TRBD1
TGTGCCAGCAGCGAACCCGGGACAGGGTTCAATGAGCAGTTCTTC
CASSEPGTGFNEQFF
>.|TRBJ2-7|TRBV9|.
TGTGCCAGCCTCTCGGACTATTCCTACGAGCAGTACTTC
CASLSDYSYEQYF
>.|TRBJ1-3|TRBV5-6|TRBD1
TGTGCCAGCAGCTTGGCCACTCAGGGGGCTGGAAACACCATATATTTT
CASSLATQGAGNTIYF
>.|TRBJ2-1|TRBV6-1|TRBD1
TGTGCCAGCATTAGGACAGGGATTAATGAGCAGTTCTTC
CASIRTGINEQFF
>.|TRBJ2-4|TRBV30|.
TGTGCCTGGTTACAGGGCCATGGGGCCAAAAACAGTCAGTACTTC
CAWLQGHGAKNSQYF
>once|TRBJ1-6|TRBV7-2|TRBD1
TGTGCCAGCAGAAGAGACAGGGGAGGATCACCCCTCCACTTT
CASRRDRGGSPLHF
>.|TRBJ2-1|TRBV7-3|.
TGTGCCAGCAGCTTAACCGGGGGCTCCTACAATGAGCAGTTCTTC
CASSLTGGSYNEQFF
>.|TRBJ1-1|TRBV25-1|.
TGTGCCAGCAGTGAATCAGGGAGGAGGTGTGCTTTCTTT
CASSESGRRCAFF
>.|TRBJ1-1|TRBV7-2|.
TGTGCCAGCAGCTTGAAATCGTTTGGGGACATGAACACTGAAGCTTTCTTT
CASSLKSFGDMNTEAFF
>once|TRBJ2-5|TRBV7-7|TRBD2
TGTGCCAGCAGCCCATACTCTAGCGGGGGGGCTTGGGAGACCCAGTACTTC
CASSPYSSGGAWETQYF
>.|TRBJ2-5|TRBV27|.
TGTGCCAGCAGTTCCCGGGGAGACCAAGAGACCCAGTACTTC
CASSSRGDQETQYF
>.|TRBJ2-3|TRBV21-1|.
TGTGCCAGCAGCGAGAAGCGGGTTCAACTTAGCACAGATACGCAGTATTTT
CASSEKRVQLSTDTQYF
>few|TRBJ1-2|TRBV29-1|.
TGCAGCGCCACCACGGAGCCGACAGCTTACTATGGCTACACCTTC
CSATTEPTAYYGYTF
>.|TRBJ2-7|TRBV7-8|.
TGTGCCAGCAGCTTAGACCCTACAGGGAAAAACTTC
CASSLDPTGKNF
>.|TRBJ2-7|TRBV28|TRBD1
TGTGCCAGCAGTTCCCCACAGGGGGCGTCCTACGAGCAGTACTTC
CASSSPQGASYEQYF
>.|TRBJ1-1|TRBV27|TRBD1
TGTGCCAGCAGTTTACGGGACAGGGCCCGGGGCACTGAAGCTTTCTTT
CASSLRDRARGTEAFF
>.|TRBJ2-5|TRBV4-1|TRBD1
TGCGCCAGCAGCCAAGAATGGCGGACAGGGAGAGAGACCCAGTACTTC
CASSQEWRTGRETQYF
>.|TRBJ2-3|TRBV5-1|TRBD2
TGCGCCAGCAGCGAAAAGCGACTAGCGGGAGGCACAGATACGCAGTATTTT
CASSEKRLAGGTDTQYF
>once|TRBJ1-5|TRBV21-1|.
TGTGCCAGCAGCAAAGTCTCTAGCAATCAGCCCCAGCATTTT
CASSKVSSNQPQHF
>.|TRBJ1-1|TRBV7-6|.
TGTGCCAGCAGCTTGCAGGGAAAAGGGACTGAAGCTTTCTTT
CASSLQGKGTEAFF
>.|TRBJ2-1|TRBV5-1|TRBD1
TGCGCCAGCAGCTTGGAAGGGACAGGGGGTATTTTGCTCTACAATGAGCAGTTCTTC
CASSLEGTGGILLYNEQFF
>.|TRBJ2-7|TRBV27|.
TGTGCCAGCAGGGGCAGCGGCTCCTACGAGCAGTACTTC
CASRGSGSYEQYF
>.|TRBJ2-5|TRBV5-1|.
TGCGCCAGCAGCTGGGGGCTGGCGGAGACCCAGTACTTC
CASSWGLAETQYF
>.|TRBJ2-2|TRBV27|.
TGTGCCAGCAGTCTAAGTGCCGCCTCCGGGGAGCTGTTTTTT
CASSLSAASGELFF
>.|TRBJ1-5|TRBV27|TRBD1
TGTGCCAGCAGTTTTAACGACAGGGACAATCAGCCCCAGCATTTT
CASSFNDRDNQPQHF
>.|TRBJ1-6|TRBV27|TRBD1
TGTGCCAGCAGAACGGGACAGGGAAGTTCACCCCTCCACTTT
CASRTGQGSSPLHF
>once|TRBJ2-6|TRBV5-1|.
TGCGCCAGCAGCTTGGATGGGACGGACTACTCTGGGGCCAACGTCCTGACTTTC
CASSLDGTDYSGANVLTF
>.|TRBJ2-4|TRBV7-9|TRBD1
TGTGCCAGCAGCGGGACGACAGGGGCCGTAGCCAAAAACATTCAGTACTTC
CASSGTTGAVAKNIQYF
>.|TRBJ2-5|TRBV18|.
TGTGCCAGCTCAGCAGAAGAGACCCAGTACTTC
CASSAEETQYF
>.|TRBJ1-1|TRBV9|.
TGTGCCAGCAGCCCCCGGACAGAATACACTGAAGCTTTCTTT
CASSPRTEYTEAFF
>few|TRBJ1-1|TRBV9|.
TGTGCCAGCAGCGCAGAAGTGAACACTGAAGCTTTCTTT
CASSAEVNTEAFF
>.|TRBJ2-1|TRBV2|.
TGTGCCAGCGGAGTCCCGACCGAGCGGAGCTCCTACAATGAGCAGTTCTTC
CASGVPTERSSYNEQFF
>.|TRBJ1-2|TRBV7-9|TRBD1
TGTGCCAGCAGCTCCACACAGGGGACAGGGAATGGCTACACCTTC
CASSSTQGTGNGYTF
>.|TRBJ2-3|TRBV7-9|.
TGTGCCAGCAGCTTAGCGGAGAGCGGAACTAGCACAGATACGCAGTATTTT
CASSLAESGTSTDTQYF
>.|TRBJ1-2|TRBV6-1|.
TGTGCCAGCAGTGAATCGATCCTTCTTGGGGGGGGTGGCTACACCTTC
CASSESILLGGGGYTF
>few|TRBJ2-5|TRBV4-2|.
TGTGCCAGCAGCCAAGGTTTAGGGTGGGGGCGGGAGACCCAGTACTTC
CASSQGLGWGRETQYF
>.|TRBJ1-1|TRBV7-8|.
TGTGCCAGCAGCTTTATCTCGACAGCCCCGAACACTGAAGCTTTCTTT
CASSFISTAPNTEAFF
>.|TRBJ2-2|TRBV6-6|TRBD1
TGTGCCAGCAGTGGACGACAGGGGACGAACACCGGGGAGCTGTTTTTT
CASSGRQGTNTGELFF
>.|TRBJ2-5|TRBV25-1|TRBD1
TGTGCCAGCAGTGGAGACAGGGGAGAAGTGGAGACCCAGTACTTC
CASSGDRGEVETQYF
>.|TRBJ1-3|TRBV27|TRBD1
TGTGCCAGCAGTTCCCTCGGGACAGTCTCTGGAAACACCATATATTTT
CASSSLGTVSGNTIYF
>.|TRBJ1-5|TRBV2|.
TGTGCCAGCAGTGAAGTGGAGAATCAGCCCCAGCATTTT
CASSEVENQPQHF